This TCR beta chain was found in a study of cytomegalovirus exposure and HLA in healthy donors. General observations from the study: Researchers left out some V segments, among them TRBV6-2 and TRBV6-3, as indistinguishable. Highest at DRB1 and lowest at HLA-C, TCR association rates differed among HLA loci in a later analysis. When presence/absence was analysed, sequencing depth was taken to be roughly uniform across donors.

The PCR ran on 60 Vbeta and 13 Jbeta primers. Method: immunoSEQ multiplex PCR; TCRdb's copy keeps in-frame clones and lacks some. The sample has some 170,000 clones; 60% to 85% are singletons. With regard to this clone: Its target is unknown.

This CDR3 comprises 15 residues. Trimming removed 0 bases from V and 3 bases from J; junction bases left unmatched: 1. The sequencing sample was made of PBMCs. The gene calls are TRBV23-1 and TRBJ2-7, with 11 bases aligning to TRBD2. TRBV23-1 is flagged as an ORF with uncertain function. The source is a man aged 25 to 45 in good health and CMV-seropositive. CDR3 protein: CASSQSGTSGYEQYF. The DNA for the CDR3 is TGCGCCAGCAGTCAATCCGGGACTAGCGGCTACGAGCAGTACTTC.